The next 14 T cell receptor beta chains were all read from a single sample in a study of untreated major depressive disorder. Notes on the study in general: CD4+ T cells from depressed patients used TRBV05-01 (Vbeta 5.1) more often than controls.

The antigens these receptors bind are not known. The data were produced by immunoSEQ multiplex PCR, yet TCRdb's version contains in-frame clones alone and is incomplete. This table holds 25,000 to 30,000 clones, roughly nine tenths found once. The sample taken for sequencing was CD4+ T cells from PBMCs. These receptors originate from a woman in her twenties or thirties with major depressive disorder.

J is TRBJ2-7 and V is TRBV7-9; D ambiguous. The germline gives CDR1 SEHNR, CDR2 FQNEAQ (reference sequence). Trimming cost V 5 bases and J 2 bases, with 10 bases left between them. The CDR3 covers 13 residues. The CDR3 reads CASSQTITYEQYF. CDR3 DNA sequence: TGTGCCAGCAGCCAGACCATAACCTACGAGCAGTACTTC. The full variable domain, completed using reference TRBV7-9 and TRBJ2-7, is DTGVSQNPRHKITKRGQNVTFRCDPISEHNRLYWYRQTLGQGPEFLTYFQNEAQLEKSRLLSDRFSAERPKGSFSTLEIQRTEQGDSAMYLCASSQTITYEQYFGPGTRLTVT.

A single count supports this clone. The chain employs TRBV7-2 and TRBJ2-5; possible D gene TRBD2, 5 bases. V shed 2 bases and J shed 2 bases, with 12 bases lying between them. This CDR3 spans 15 amino acids. The germline V gene encodes CDR1 SGHTA and CDR2 FQGNSA. For the CDR3, the DNA is TGTGCCAGCAGCTTAAACTCCCTAGCACAAGAGACCCAGTACTTC. Encoded protein: CASSLNSLAQETQYF.

The rearrangement joins TRBV15 to TRBJ1-2, with D perhaps matching TRBD1 (6 bases). Germline V gene lookup returns CDR1 LNHNV and CDR2 YYDKDF (reference sequence). V was trimmed by 1 base and J by 1 base, leaving 7 bases between them. This CDR3 is built from 14 residues. For the CDR3, the DNA is TGTGCCACCAGCAGAGGGACAGATAACTATGGCTACACCTTC. This sequence encodes CATSRGTDNYGYTF.

The chain links TRBV5-1 to TRBJ2-7; 7 positions agree with TRBD2. CDR3 length equals 18 residues. The germline gives CDR1 SGHRS, CDR2 YFSETQ. With V trimmed by 2 bases and J by 0 bases, 14 bases remained unmatched. The CDR3 coding sequence is TGCGCCAGCAGCTTTCTCCCTGGGGTAGCGGGCCTCTCCTACGAGCAGTACTTC. Translation gives CASSFLPGVAGLSYEQYF.

This chain uses TRBV29-1 with TRBJ1-3, with a tentative D call TRBD1 (6 bases). V shed 6 bases and J shed 5 bases, with 11 bases lying between them. Germline CDR1 SQVTM, CDR2 ANQGSEA. This CDR3 spans 12 amino acids. The chain's CDR3 is CSVVTGRNTIYF. In DNA form, the CDR3 reads TGCAGCGTCGTGACAGGTAGAAACACCATATATTTT.

This chain links TRBV7-2 with TRBJ2-5; a weak D match, TRBD2 (6 bases). In germline, CDR1 is SGHTA, CDR2 FQGNSA. V shed 5 bases and J shed 5 bases, with 15 bases lying between them. CDR3 length: 14 amino acids. The DNA for the CDR3 is TGTGCCAGCAGCCTCAGAGGGGCGGGGGAGACCCAGTACTTC. This gives the protein CASSLRGAGETQYF.

The chain uses TRBV5-6 and TRBJ2-7, with 9 bases identical to TRBD2. V shed 1 base, J shed 3 bases, and the junction held 5 bases outside the gene matches. The CDR3 is made up of 15 amino acids. Germline assignment: CDR1 SGHDT and CDR2 YYEEEE. CDR3 in amino acids: CASSLRTSGYYEQYF. As DNA, the CDR3 is TGTGCCAGCAGCTTGAGAACTAGCGGGTACTACGAGCAGTACTTC. Together with reference TRBV5-6 and TRBJ2-7, the CDR3 gives the full variable domain: DAGVTQSPTHLIKTRGQQVTLRCSPKSGHDTVSWYQQALGQGPQFIFQYYEEEERQRGNFPDRFSGHQFPNYSSELNVNALLLGDSALYLCASSLRTSGYYEQYFGPGTRLTVT.

CDR3 residues: CASSTGGVGNTIYF. The CDR3, as DNA: TGTGCCAGCAGCACGGGCGGGGTTGGAAACACCATATATTTT. The rearrangement uses TRBV7-2 and TRBJ1-3; D unresolved. The CDR3 consists of 14 residues. Germline values: CDR1 SGHTA, CDR2 FQGNSA. Trimming cost V 5 bases and J 3 bases, with 11 bases left between them.

The chain uses TRBV6-5 and TRBJ1-5; unclear D gene. The CDR3 loop spans 15 amino acids. In germline, CDR1 is MNHEY, CDR2 SVGAGI. With 5 bases removed from V and 4 bases from J, the gap between germline ends came to 15 bases. CDR3 DNA: TGTGCCAGCAGTCCAGAGACGGGAGTAAATCAGCCCCAGCATTTT. Its protein is CASSPETGVNQPQHF.

This chain connects TRBV4-3 to TRBJ1-2, with 8 bases matching TRBD1. In germline, CDR1 is LGHNA, CDR2 YSLEER. The V gene end was trimmed by 0 bases and the J gene end by 7 bases; junction bases not matched to a gene: 7. This CDR3 contains 15 residues. CDR3 bases: TGCGCCAGCAGCCAAGAAGCGACAGGGGCTCGTGGCTACACCTTC. It specifies CASSQEATGARGYTF.

J is TRBJ1-1 and V is TRBV10-3, with a weak D call TRBD1 (5 bases). Trimming stripped 7 bases from V and 10 bases from J, with 13 bases between. CDR3 length equals 11 residues. Germline V gene lookup returns CDR1 ENHRY and CDR2 SYGVKD. The CDR3 is CAIKKGQRAFF. CDR3 nucleotide sequence: TGTGCCATCAAAAAGGGGCAGAGAGCTTTCTTT.

This clone was counted a few times. The chain recombines TRBV6-5 with TRBJ1-5, with D perhaps matching TRBD1 (5 bases). CDR3 length: 13 residues. V lost 6 bases and J lost 3, with 9 bases in between. CDR1 is MNHEY and CDR2 is SVGAGI in the germline V gene. This CDR3 reads CASRDSANQPQHF. The CDR3 coding sequence is TGTGCCAGCAGAGACAGCGCCAATCAGCCCCAGCATTTT.

In its sample, this clone was seen once. The V gene is TRBV10-1, the J gene TRBJ1-5; TRBD1 matches 8 bases. This CDR3 is built from 17 residues. V gave up 8 bases and J gave up 0 bases; unmatched junction bases: 12. Germline values: CDR1 WNHNN, CDR2 SYGVQD (reference sequence). The CDR3 loop is CASCPFRTGLSNQPQHF. The CDR3 nucleotides read TGCGCCAGCTGTCCCTTTCGGACAGGGCTTAGCAATCAGCCCCAGCATTTT.

The chain joins TRBV7-2 to TRBJ2-5, with 11 bases aligning to TRBD2. The length of the CDR3 is 16 residues. The germline CDR1 and CDR2 sequences are SGHTA and FQGNSA. The ends lost 1 base at V and 3 bases at J; junction bases unmatched: 4. The CDR3 coding sequence is TGTGCCAGCAGCTTAGTAACTAGCGGGGGTAAAGAGACCCAGTACTTC. It codes for CASSLVTSGGKETQYF.